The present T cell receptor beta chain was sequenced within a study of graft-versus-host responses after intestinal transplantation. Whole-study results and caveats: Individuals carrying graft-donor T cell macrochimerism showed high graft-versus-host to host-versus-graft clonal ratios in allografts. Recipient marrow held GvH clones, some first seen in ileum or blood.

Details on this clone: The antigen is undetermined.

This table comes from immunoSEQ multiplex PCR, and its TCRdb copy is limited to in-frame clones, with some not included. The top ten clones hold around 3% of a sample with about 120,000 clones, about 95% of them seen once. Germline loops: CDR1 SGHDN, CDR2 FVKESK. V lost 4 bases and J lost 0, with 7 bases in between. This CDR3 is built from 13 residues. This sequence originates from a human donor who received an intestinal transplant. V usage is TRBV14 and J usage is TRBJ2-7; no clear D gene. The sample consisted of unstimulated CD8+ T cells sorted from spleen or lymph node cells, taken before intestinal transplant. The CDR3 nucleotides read TGTGCCAGCAGCCCGGTACCCTCCTACGAGCAGTACTTC. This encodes CASSPVPSYEQYF.